The 12 T cell receptor beta chains in this list originate from one sample, sequenced in a study of Ad26.COV2.S vaccination and SARS-CoV-2 variants. The treatment denotes: around 19 received Ad26.COV2.S at low or high dose, single or two shots; about 5 received placebo; per-sample allocation not given. Sampling occurred on day 63 after the first vaccine or placebo injection. Sequencing used immunoSEQ multiplex PCR; TCRdb keeps in-frame clones, though not all of them. The sample lists 300,000 to 350,000 clones, about 86% occurring once. The specimen comprised peripheral blood, sampled in a trial of Ad26.COV2.S vaccine versus placebo. These TCRs come from a person aged 18-60 years who received the Ad26.COV2.S COVID-19 vaccine or a placebo.

The chain couples TRBV5-1 to TRBJ1-6, with D possibly TRBD1 on 6 matching bases. The V gene's germline CDR1 is SGHRS and CDR2 YFSETQ. V lost 0 bases to trimming and J lost 0 bases, with 13 bases between them. The CDR3 consists of 18 residues. The CDR3 nucleotides read TGCGCCAGCAGCTTGGGGGGGCAGTGGAGCTCCTATAATTCACCCCTCCACTTT. Its protein is CASSLGGQWSSYNSPLHF.

The chain employs TRBV7-8 and TRBJ1-1; TRBD1 matches 7 bases. Germline V gene sequence: CDR1 SGHVS, CDR2 FQNEAQ. The CDR3 loop spans 16 amino acids. The V segment lost 5 bases and the J segment 5 bases; nucleotides outside the gene matches: 14. The CDR3 sequence: CASSTHLLQGSTEAFF. In DNA, the CDR3 is TGTGCCAGCAGCACGCACCTACTACAGGGGAGTACTGAAGCTTTCTTT.

The chain combines TRBV19 with TRBJ1-1; 9 bases line up with TRBD1. Trimming removed 5 bases from V and 6 bases from J; junction bases left unmatched: 10. CDR1 and CDR2 (germline): LNHDA, SQIVND (reference sequence). The CDR3 is 15 residues long. The CDR3: CASSPQPRQGAEAFF. CDR3 coding DNA: TGTGCCAGTAGTCCTCAACCCAGACAGGGGGCTGAAGCTTTCTTT.

This chain joins TRBV29-1 and TRBJ1-1, with 8 positions matching TRBD1. Per the germline V gene, CDR1 is SQVTM and CDR2 is ANQGSEA. V lost 7 bases and J lost 5; bases outside the gene matches: 12. This CDR3 region has 14 residues. The CDR3 DNA is TGCAGCGGGGGACAGGTCGGATCTTTAACTGAAGCTTTCTTT. Protein product: CSGGQVGSLTEAFF.

This chain connects TRBV6-5 to TRBJ2-3, with 9 bases fitting TRBD2. V dropped 1 base and J dropped 7; count of bases not matched to a gene: 6. This CDR3 comprises 15 residues. CDR1 and CDR2 from the germline V gene are MNHEY and SVGAGI. Written as DNA, the CDR3 is TGTGCCAGCAGTTACTTTGCGGGGGGGGACTATACGCAGTATTTT. Encoded protein: CASSYFAGGDYTQYF.

This clone was seen only once. The rearrangement joins TRBV18 to TRBJ1-3; TRBD1 aligns across 8 bases. CDR1 and CDR2 (germline): KGHSH, LQKENI. This CDR3 contains 14 residues. Trimming removed 6 bases from V and 8 bases from J; junction bases left unmatched: 9. In nucleotides, the CDR3 is TGTGCCAGCTCCCCAGGGACAGGCGGAGACACCATATATTTT. Translated, it gives CASSPGTGGDTIYF.

This clone was picked up one time. This chain connects TRBV11-2 to TRBJ2-3; D perhaps matches TRBD2 (5 bases). Germline V lookup: CDR1 SGHAT, CDR2 FQNNGV. This CDR3 spans 15 amino acids. The germline V and J ends were trimmed by 2 bases and 1 base, with 10 bases remaining between them. The CDR3 loop reads CASSLSRGRTDTQYF. For the CDR3, the DNA is TGTGCCAGCAGCTTATCACGGGGTCGCACAGATACGCAGTATTTT.

The V gene is TRBV24-1, the J gene TRBJ2-1; no firm D call. V was clipped by 3 bases and J by 0 bases, with 8 bases between them. Germline lookup yields CDR1 KGHDR and CDR2 SFDVKD. CDR3 size: 15 residues. CDR3 DNA: TGTGCCACCAGTGATCCGGAAAGCTCCTACAATGAGCAGTTCTTC. Protein: CATSDPESSYNEQFF.

This sequence joins TRBV7-2 and TRBJ2-3; 9 positions agree with TRBD1. V gave up 1 base and J gave up 4 bases; unmatched junction bases: 6. The germline V gene has CDR1 SGHTA and CDR2 FQGNSA. This CDR3 spans 16 amino acids. The CDR3 DNA reads TGTGCCAGCAGCTTAGGGGGGACAGGGTACGCAGATACGCAGTATTTT. Translation: CASSLGGTGYADTQYF.

The sample holds a few counts of this clone. The chain is built from TRBV7-9 and TRBJ1-2, with 7 nucleotides matching TRBD1. Trimming cost V 5 bases and J 3 bases; bases outside gene matches: 3. From germline, CDR1 is SEHNR and CDR2 FQNEAQ (reference sequence). The CDR3 sequence is 13 residues long. The CDR3 sequence: CASSLGQHYGYTF. The DNA of the CDR3 is TGTGCCAGCAGCCTGGGACAGCACTATGGCTACACCTTC.

This clone appeared a few times. V is TRBV19 and J is TRBJ1-5, with 9 bases matching TRBD1. The ends lost 4 bases at V and 6 bases at J; junction bases unmatched: 10. The CDR3 is 16 amino acids. CDR1 is LNHDA, CDR2 SQIVND, per germline (reference sequence). This chain's CDR3 is CASSRRRTGDRQPQHF. CDR3 bases: TGTGCCAGTAGTAGACGGAGGACAGGGGATCGTCAGCCCCAGCATTTT.

The chain is built from TRBV5-4 and TRBJ2-6, with D perhaps matching TRBD1 (5 bases). Trimming pared 4 bases from V and 2 bases from J, leaving 22 bases between. The germline V gene encodes CDR1 SGHNT and CDR2 YYREEE (reference sequence). The CDR3 runs to 19 residues. The CDR3 protein is CASSLPGQGRTPGANVLTF. CDR3 coding DNA: TGTGCCAGCAGCCTCCCCGGGCAGGGAAGAACTCCTGGGGCCAACGTCCTGACTTTC.